This entry lists 6 T cell receptor beta chains sequenced from one sample in a study of identical twins. One entry per CDR3 protein, called by TCRdb with MiXCR from the 5' RACE reads. This table has roughly 150,000 distinct CDR3 sequences, approximately 4% appearing once. Sequenced: memory T cells sorted from blood. The receptor set was obtained from a man aged 18-30 years in good health.

This clonotype was seen at least ten times. The rearrangement uses TRBV5-1 and TRBJ2-4; either TRBD1 or TRBD2 may supply D (6 bases each). Germline values: CDR1 SGHRS, CDR2 YFSETQ. The CDR3 loop spans 15 amino acids. The V and J ends lost 0 bases and 7 bases respectively, with 14 bases between them. CDR3 DNA sequence: TGCGCCAGCAGCTTGGGGGGGGCTGAGGAGAACATTCAGTACTTC. Amino acid sequence: CASSLGGAEENIQYF.

This clonotype was seen ten or more times. The CDR3: CASSQDPTGETGELFF. The CDR3 nucleotides are TGCGCCAGCAGCCAAGACCCAACAGGGGAAACCGGGGAGCTGTTTTTT. The rearrangement joins TRBV4-3 to TRBJ2-2, with 7 bases fitting TRBD1. Losses at the gene ends were 0 bases for V and 5 bases for J; bases not matched to a gene: 6. There are 16 residues in the CDR3. Germline CDR1 LGHNA, CDR2 YSLEER.

At least ten counts were recorded for this clonotype. The J gene is TRBJ1-1, the V gene TRBV6-2 or TRBV6-3, with 7 bases fitting TRBD1. The germline CDR1 and CDR2 sequences are MNHEY and SVGEGT. This CDR3 region has 15 residues. The ends lost 0 bases at V and 4 bases at J; junction bases unmatched: 5. This CDR3 reads CASSYSRGGGTEAFF. The DNA for the CDR3 is TGTGCCAGCAGTTACTCGAGAGGGGGCGGCACTGAAGCTTTCTTT.

This clonotype was found many times. The chain uses TRBV4-3 and TRBJ2-1; 13 bases map to TRBD2. Germline assignment: CDR1 LGHNA and CDR2 YSLEER. CDR3 length: 20 residues. Losses at the gene ends were 0 bases for V and 0 bases for J; bases not matched to a gene: 8. The CDR3 region is CASSQDTSTSGRSSYNEQFF. The CDR3 DNA sequence: TGCGCCAGCAGCCAAGATACTTCGACTAGCGGGAGGAGCTCCTACAATGAGCAGTTCTTC.

This clonotype was counted many times. V gene TRBV2 combines with J gene TRBJ2-1, with 13 bases aligning to TRBD2. CDR3 size: 15 residues. Germline V CDR1 and CDR2: SNHLY, FYNNEI. V gave up 3 bases and J gave up 5 bases; unmatched junction bases: 1. Here the CDR3 reads CASSETSGRNNEQFF. CDR3 nucleotides: TGTGCCAGCAGTGAGACTAGCGGGAGGAACAATGAGCAGTTCTTC.

Many counts were recorded for this clonotype. V and J are TRBV7-6 and TRBJ1-1, with D unresolved. The CDR3 is 14 amino acids. Germline V CDR1 and CDR2: SGHVS, FNYEAQ. V was clipped by 1 base and J by 8 bases, with 14 bases between them. This chain's CDR3 is CASSLEPRGREAFF. The CDR3 coding sequence is TGTGCCAGCAGCTTAGAACCCCGCGGGAGGGAAGCTTTCTTT.